Below, one T cell receptor beta chain is given with its context. This CDR3 has 15 amino acids. The V and J ends lost 5 bases and 7 bases respectively, with 17 bases between them. The germline V gene encodes CDR1 SGHAT and CDR2 FQNNGV. Clones were read by immunoSEQ multiplex PCR, and TCRdb kept only the in-frame ones, dropping some. The data show more than 35,000 clones, 88% seen once. These data originate in a study of T cell changes during pregnancy in multiple sclerosis. The origin of this receptor is a female donor in good health, enrolled as a control in a pregnancy study. The J gene is TRBJ2-2, the V gene TRBV11-2; D might be TRBD1 (6 bases). Sequencing used CD8+ T cells from peripheral blood mononuclear cells, obtained after pregnancy. CDR3 region: CASSPRDKVVGELFF. CDR3 nucleotide sequence: TGTGCCAGCAGCCCCCGGGACAAGGTCGTCGGGGAGCTGTTTTTT. The variable domain in full, completed from reference TRBV11-2 and TRBJ2-2, reads EAGVAQSPRYKIIEKRQSVAFWCNPISGHATLYWYQQILGQGPKLLIQFQNNGVVDDSQLPKDRFSAERLKGVDSTLKIQPAKLEDSAVYLCASSPRDKVVGELFFGEGSRLTVL.